The 24 T cell receptor beta chains given below trace back to one sample, sequenced in a study of tumor-infiltrating lymphocytes in localized non-small cell lung cancer. Clones were read by immunoSEQ multiplex PCR, and TCRdb kept only the in-frame ones, dropping some. The sample comprises 15,000 to 20,000 clones, around 82% of which are singletons, and around 10% rests with the top ten. Sequencing was performed on uninvolved lung tissue not adjacent to the tumor. Receptors originate from a human donor with non-small cell lung cancer.

The chain couples TRBV19 to TRBJ1-1, with D possibly TRBD1 on 5 matching bases. V was clipped by 9 bases and J by 0 bases, with 23 bases between them. CDR1 LNHDA and CDR2 SQIVND come from the germline V gene (reference sequence). CDR3 size: 17 residues. The CDR3 reads CASRTTRGIRMNTEAFF. CDR3 nucleotides: TGTGCCAGCAGGACGACGCGGGGGATTAGGATGAACACTGAAGCTTTCTTT.

The rearrangement uses TRBV28 and TRBJ1-3; the match to TRBD1 covers 7 bases. Germline V CDR1 and CDR2: MDHEN, SYDVKM. CDR3 length: 15 amino acids. Trimming removed 4 bases from V and 2 bases from J; junction bases left unmatched: 5. In nucleotides, the CDR3 is TGTGCCAGCAGTTCCGACAGGGTTCCTGGAAACACCATATATTTT. Protein product: CASSSDRVPGNTIYF.

DNA for the CDR3: TGTGCCAGCAGTTATTCCGGACAGACGAACACCGGGGAGCTGTTTTTT. Translation: CASSYSGQTNTGELFF. J is TRBJ2-2 and V is TRBV6-5; D may be TRBD1 (6 bases). The length of the CDR3 is 16 residues. The V gene's germline CDR1 is MNHEY and CDR2 SVGAGI. V was pared by 3 bases and J by 0 bases, with 11 bases between.

The rearrangement links TRBV6-6 to TRBJ1-5; D remains unclear. Per the germline V gene, CDR1 is MNHNY and CDR2 is SVGAGI (reference sequence). CDR3 length: 15 residues. V was cut by 0 bases and J by 2 bases, with 8 bases left in between. CDR3 sequence (DNA): TGTGCCAGCAGTTACTCAGCAAATGGCAATCAGCCCCAGCATTTT. Protein product: CASSYSANGNQPQHF.

In this sample, this clone turned up a few times. The chain combines TRBV27 with TRBJ1-2; D might be TRBD1 (5 bases). Germline CDR1 MNHEY, CDR2 SMNVEV (reference sequence). The CDR3 loop spans 16 amino acids. Trimming removed 6 bases from V and 4 bases from J, with 21 bases in between. The DNA of the CDR3 is TGTGCCAGCAGGCCCGGGGCCCTCCTAGATGGCTATGGCTACACCTTC. Protein: CASRPGALLDGYGYTF.

The chain links TRBV27 to TRBJ2-7, with 7 bases lining up with TRBD1. The V gene end was trimmed by 6 bases and the J gene end by 4 bases; junction bases not matched to a gene: 9. Germline CDR1 reads MNHEY; CDR2 reads SMNVEV (reference sequence). The CDR3 consists of 14 residues. The DNA of the CDR3 is TGTGCCAGCAGAGTACGAGGGGGCTGGTACGAGCAGTACTTC. This encodes CASRVRGGWYEQYF.

The chain recombines TRBV10-1 with TRBJ2-3; 11 bases agree with TRBD2. The CDR3 is 15 amino acids. From germline, CDR1 is WNHNN and CDR2 SYGVQD (reference sequence). V lost 7 bases and J lost 2; bases outside the gene matches: 5. CDR3 coding DNA: TGCGCCAGCATGGGGACTAGCGGATCCACAGATACGCAGTATTTT. This codes for CASMGTSGSTDTQYF.

V is TRBV5-1 and J is TRBJ2-5; the D gene is possibly TRBD1 (7 bases). The length of the CDR3 is 16 residues. In germline, CDR1 is SGHRS, CDR2 YFSETQ. V was shortened by 4 bases and J by 4 bases, with 20 bases between the two germline ends. CDR3 region: CASSEAGGRDGETQYF. CDR3 DNA sequence: TGCGCCAGCAGCGAGGCAGGGGGGCGAGATGGAGAGACCCAGTACTTC. Looking up the rest from reference TRBV5-1 and TRBJ2-5 gives the full variable domain: KAGVTQTPRYLIKTRGQQVTLSCSPISGHRSVSWYQQTPGQGLQFLFEYFSETQRNKGNFPGRFSGRQFSNSRSEMNVSTLELGDSALYLCASSEAGGRDGETQYFGPGTRLLVL.

This rearrangement joins TRBV10-3 to TRBJ2-5; the D is unclear. The CDR3 is made up of 13 amino acids. Germline values: CDR1 ENHRY, CDR2 SYGVKD. V lost 6 bases, J lost 0 bases, and 8 bases lay in between. CDR3 sequence (DNA): TGTGCCATCAGCCCCCCCAACCAAGAGACCCAGTACTTC. The encoded protein is CAISPPNQETQYF.

This clone appeared once. This chain uses TRBV2 with TRBJ2-7, with 7 nucleotides matching TRBD1. Germline CDR1 reads SNHLY; CDR2 reads FYNNEI. The trim removed 6 bases at V and 2 bases at J, leaving 10 bases unmatched. The CDR3 sequence is 15 residues long. In nucleotides, the CDR3 is TGTGCCAGCAGCCAGGGACAGCCCTCCACCTACGAGCAGTACTTC. Protein product: CASSQGQPSTYEQYF.

In this sample, this clone turned up once. This chain joins TRBV6-1 and TRBJ1-2, with unresolved D. The V and J ends lost 2 bases and 4 bases respectively, with 11 bases between them. This CDR3 has 14 amino acids. Germline V lookup: CDR1 MNHNS, CDR2 SASEGT. The DNA for the CDR3 is TGTGCCAGCAGTGAACGGCTCCTCGGCTATGGCTACACCTTC. This encodes CASSERLLGYGYTF.

This sequence joins TRBV6-5 and TRBJ1-2; 7 bases map to TRBD1. Germline V CDR1 and CDR2: MNHEY, SVGAGI. The V gene end was trimmed by 5 bases and the J gene end by 4 bases; junction bases not matched to a gene: 4. The CDR3 sequence is 13 residues long. In DNA, the CDR3 is TGTGCCAGCAGTACCACAGGGGCCTATGGCTACACCTTC. Protein product: CASSTTGAYGYTF.

This chain joins TRBV29-1 and TRBJ1-1; 7 nucleotides match TRBD1. Germline values: CDR1 SQVTM, CDR2 ANQGSEA. Trimming removed 4 bases from V and 4 bases from J; junction bases left unmatched: 9. The CDR3 is made up of 14 amino acids. DNA of the CDR3: TGCAGCGTTGGCCCCCTCAGGGGGTCCACTGAAGCTTTCTTT. Translation gives CSVGPLRGSTEAFF.

The gene calls are TRBV18 and TRBJ2-5, with D possibly TRBD2 on 5 matching bases. This CDR3 is 14 amino acids long. Germline V gene lookup returns CDR1 KGHSH and CDR2 LQKENI. V lost 6 bases, J lost 2 bases, and 13 bases lay in between. CDR3 protein: CASSRAGPQETQYF. The CDR3 DNA reads as TGTGCCAGCTCGCGGGCAGGACCGCAAGAGACCCAGTACTTC. Looking up the rest from reference TRBV18 and TRBJ2-5 gives the full variable domain: NAGVMQNPRHLVRRRGQEARLRCSPMKGHSHVYWYRQLPEEGLKFMVYLQKENIIDESGMPKERFSAEFPKEGPSILRIQQVVRGDSAAYFCASSRAGPQETQYFGPGTRLLVL.

The chain combines TRBV10-3 with TRBJ1-2; 9 bases match TRBD1. V trimming: 2 bases; J trimming: 4 bases; junction bases outside the gene matches: 2. This CDR3 region has 14 residues. Germline V gives CDR1 ENHRY, CDR2 SYGVKD. CDR3 sequence reads: CAISEGTGSYGYTF. The CDR3 DNA reads TGTGCCATCAGTGAGGGGACAGGGTCCTATGGCTACACCTTC.

The genes are TRBV30 and TRBJ1-4; D possibly corresponds to TRBD1 (6 bases). V lost 1 base and J lost 7, with 19 bases in between. Germline V gene sequence: CDR1 GTSNPN, CDR2 SVGIG (reference sequence). This CDR3 is built from 16 residues. The CDR3 sequence is CAWSGPQGLLGEKLFF. For the CDR3, the DNA is TGTGCCTGGAGTGGGCCCCAGGGGCTTCTGGGTGAAAAACTGTTTTTT.

This clone was found once. This chain's CDR3 is CASSPTLFLTSRNADTQYF. CDR3 nucleotide sequence: TGCGCCAGCAGCCCCACTTTATTCCTGACCTCTCGTAACGCAGATACGCAGTATTTT. The chain has TRBV5-1 and TRBJ2-3; D call uncertain. Per the germline V gene, CDR1 is SGHRS and CDR2 is YFSETQ. The CDR3 length is 19 residues. V lost 4 bases, J lost 4 bases, and 28 bases lay in between. Full variable domain (missing parts from reference TRBV5-1 and TRBJ2-3): KAGVTQTPRYLIKTRGQQVTLSCSPISGHRSVSWYQQTPGQGLQFLFEYFSETQRNKGNFPGRFSGRQFSNSRSEMNVSTLELGDSALYLCASSPTLFLTSRNADTQYFGPGTRLTVL.

J is TRBJ2-1 and V is TRBV27; 12 nucleotides line up with TRBD2. CDR1 MNHEY and CDR2 SMNVEV come from the germline V gene (reference sequence). The CDR3 spans 18 residues. V trimming: 4 bases; J trimming: 0 bases; junction bases outside the gene matches: 7. For the CDR3, the DNA is TGTGCCAGCAGTTCCCGTCTAGCGGGGGGGAGCTCCTACAATGAGCAGTTCTTC. It encodes CASSSRLAGGSSYNEQFF.

The chain joins TRBV12-5 to TRBJ2-1; tentative D call: TRBD1 (6 bases). The CDR3 contains 13 residues. The germline V and J ends were trimmed by 5 bases and 8 bases, with 13 bases remaining between them. Germline CDR1 LGHNT, CDR2 FRNRAP. The CDR3 protein is CASGGGLGDEQFF. The CDR3 DNA is TGTGCTAGTGGTGGGGGCCTAGGGGATGAGCAGTTCTTC.

The rearrangement uses TRBV28 and TRBJ2-7; weak D call: TRBD2 (6 bases). The CDR3 spans 14 residues. CDR1 and CDR2 from the germline V gene are MDHEN and SYDVKM. V lost 3 bases and J 3 bases, leaving 12 bases between the germline ends. This CDR3 reads CASSFRPGVYEQYF. In nucleotides, the CDR3 is TGTGCCAGCAGTTTTCGCCCGGGGGTCTACGAGCAGTACTTC. Using reference TRBV28 and TRBJ2-7 for the parts outside the CDR3, the full variable domain is DVKVTQSSRYLVKRTGEKVFLECVQDMDHENMFWYRQDPGLGLRLIYFSYDVKMKEKGDIPEGYSVSREKKERFSLILESASTNQTSMYLCASSFRPGVYEQYFGPGTRLTVT.

By its share, this clone is medium-sized (0.01 to 0.1%). The chain recombines TRBV2 with TRBJ1-4, with a tentative D call TRBD1 (5 bases). In germline, CDR1 is SNHLY, CDR2 FYNNEI. V was cut by 7 bases and J by 11 bases, with 17 bases left in between. There are 13 residues in the CDR3. CDR3 in DNA: TGTGCCAGCATGGGGGGACTGACCCCTAAACTGTTTTTT. This gives the protein CASMGGLTPKLFF. The variable domain in full, completed from reference TRBV2 and TRBJ1-4, reads EPEVTQTPSHQVTQMGQEVILRCVPISNHLYFYWYRQILGQKVEFLVSFYNNEISEKSEIFDDQFSVERPDGSNFTLKIRSTKLEDSAMYFCASMGGLTPKLFFGSGTQLSVL.

This clone was seen only a few times. The chain uses TRBV19 and TRBJ1-5; D is uncertain. CDR1 is LNHDA, CDR2 SQIVND, per germline (reference sequence). With 3 bases removed from V and 1 base from J, the gap between germline ends came to 10 bases. The CDR3 totals 15 residues. This CDR3 is CASSIDYRSNQPQHF. CDR3 nucleotides: TGTGCCAGTAGTATCGATTATAGAAGCAATCAGCCCCAGCATTTT.

The table lists this clone with a few counts. The chain combines TRBV18 with TRBJ2-4; TRBD1 matches at 10 bases. Trimming took 3 bases from V and 7 from J; bases not matched to a gene: 3. CDR1 is KGHSH and CDR2 is LQKENI in the germline V gene. The CDR3 extends over 14 amino acids. CDR3 sequence (DNA): TGTGCCAGCTCACCGGACAGGGGGAGGAACATTCAGTACTTC. It codes for CASSPDRGRNIQYF.

Comments on this clone: Relative to the germline gene, one junction end is altered; a read error may explain this. The gene calls are TRBV2 and TRBJ2-1, with a tentative D call TRBD2 (6 bases). CDR1 and CDR2 (germline): SNHLY, FYNNEI. There are 12 residues in the CDR3. The CDR3 protein is CASSEGGTWGVF. The CDR3 DNA sequence: TGTGCCAGCAGTGAAGGAGGGACCTGGGGGGTCTTC. Full variable domain (outside the CDR3, taken from reference TRBV2 and TRBJ2-1): EPEVTQTPSHQVTQMGQEVILRCVPISNHLYFYWYRQILGQKVEFLVSFYNNEISEKSEIFDDQFSVERPDGSNFTLKIRSTKLEDSAMYFCASSEGGTWGVFGPGTRLTVL.